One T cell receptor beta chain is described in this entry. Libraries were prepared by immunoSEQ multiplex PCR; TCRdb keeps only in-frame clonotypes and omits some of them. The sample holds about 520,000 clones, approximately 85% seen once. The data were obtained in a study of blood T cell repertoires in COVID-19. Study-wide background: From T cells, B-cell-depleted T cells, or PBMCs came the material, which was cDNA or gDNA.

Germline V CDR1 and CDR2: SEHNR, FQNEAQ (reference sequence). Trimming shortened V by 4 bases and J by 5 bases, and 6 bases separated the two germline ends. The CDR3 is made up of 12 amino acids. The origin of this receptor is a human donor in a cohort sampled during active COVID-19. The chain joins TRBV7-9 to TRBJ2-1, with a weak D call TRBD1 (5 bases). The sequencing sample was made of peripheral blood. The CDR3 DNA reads TGTGCCAGCAGCTCACAGGACAATGAGCAGTTCTTC. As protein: CASSSQDNEQFF.